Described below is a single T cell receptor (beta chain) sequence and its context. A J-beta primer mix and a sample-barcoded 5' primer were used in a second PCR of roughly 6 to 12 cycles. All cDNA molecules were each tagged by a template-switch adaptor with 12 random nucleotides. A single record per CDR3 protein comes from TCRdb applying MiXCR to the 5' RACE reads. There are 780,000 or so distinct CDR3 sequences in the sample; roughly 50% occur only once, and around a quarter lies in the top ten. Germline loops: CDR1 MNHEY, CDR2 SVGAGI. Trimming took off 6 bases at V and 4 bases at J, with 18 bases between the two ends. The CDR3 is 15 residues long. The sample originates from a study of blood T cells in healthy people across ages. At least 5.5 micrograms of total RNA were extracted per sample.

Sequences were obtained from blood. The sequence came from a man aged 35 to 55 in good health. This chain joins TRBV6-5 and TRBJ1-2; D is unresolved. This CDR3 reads CASSDLRRAGYGYTF. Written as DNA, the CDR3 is TGTGCCAGCAGCGACCTCCGTAGGGCCGGCTATGGCTACACCTTC.